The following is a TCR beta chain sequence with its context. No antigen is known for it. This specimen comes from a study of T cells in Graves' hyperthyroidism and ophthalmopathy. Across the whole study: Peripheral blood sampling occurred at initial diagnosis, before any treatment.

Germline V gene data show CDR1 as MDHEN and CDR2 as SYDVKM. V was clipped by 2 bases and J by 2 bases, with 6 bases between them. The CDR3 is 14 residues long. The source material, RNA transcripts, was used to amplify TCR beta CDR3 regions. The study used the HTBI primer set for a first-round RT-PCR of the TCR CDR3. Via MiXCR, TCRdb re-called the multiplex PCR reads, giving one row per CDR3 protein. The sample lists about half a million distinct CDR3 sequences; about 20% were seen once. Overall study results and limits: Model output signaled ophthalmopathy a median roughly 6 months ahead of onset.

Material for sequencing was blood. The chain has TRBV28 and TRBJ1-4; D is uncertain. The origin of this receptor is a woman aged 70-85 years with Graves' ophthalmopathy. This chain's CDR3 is CASSLGFTNEKLFF. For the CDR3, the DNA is TGTGCCAGCAGTTTAGGGTTTACTAATGAAAAACTGTTTTTT.